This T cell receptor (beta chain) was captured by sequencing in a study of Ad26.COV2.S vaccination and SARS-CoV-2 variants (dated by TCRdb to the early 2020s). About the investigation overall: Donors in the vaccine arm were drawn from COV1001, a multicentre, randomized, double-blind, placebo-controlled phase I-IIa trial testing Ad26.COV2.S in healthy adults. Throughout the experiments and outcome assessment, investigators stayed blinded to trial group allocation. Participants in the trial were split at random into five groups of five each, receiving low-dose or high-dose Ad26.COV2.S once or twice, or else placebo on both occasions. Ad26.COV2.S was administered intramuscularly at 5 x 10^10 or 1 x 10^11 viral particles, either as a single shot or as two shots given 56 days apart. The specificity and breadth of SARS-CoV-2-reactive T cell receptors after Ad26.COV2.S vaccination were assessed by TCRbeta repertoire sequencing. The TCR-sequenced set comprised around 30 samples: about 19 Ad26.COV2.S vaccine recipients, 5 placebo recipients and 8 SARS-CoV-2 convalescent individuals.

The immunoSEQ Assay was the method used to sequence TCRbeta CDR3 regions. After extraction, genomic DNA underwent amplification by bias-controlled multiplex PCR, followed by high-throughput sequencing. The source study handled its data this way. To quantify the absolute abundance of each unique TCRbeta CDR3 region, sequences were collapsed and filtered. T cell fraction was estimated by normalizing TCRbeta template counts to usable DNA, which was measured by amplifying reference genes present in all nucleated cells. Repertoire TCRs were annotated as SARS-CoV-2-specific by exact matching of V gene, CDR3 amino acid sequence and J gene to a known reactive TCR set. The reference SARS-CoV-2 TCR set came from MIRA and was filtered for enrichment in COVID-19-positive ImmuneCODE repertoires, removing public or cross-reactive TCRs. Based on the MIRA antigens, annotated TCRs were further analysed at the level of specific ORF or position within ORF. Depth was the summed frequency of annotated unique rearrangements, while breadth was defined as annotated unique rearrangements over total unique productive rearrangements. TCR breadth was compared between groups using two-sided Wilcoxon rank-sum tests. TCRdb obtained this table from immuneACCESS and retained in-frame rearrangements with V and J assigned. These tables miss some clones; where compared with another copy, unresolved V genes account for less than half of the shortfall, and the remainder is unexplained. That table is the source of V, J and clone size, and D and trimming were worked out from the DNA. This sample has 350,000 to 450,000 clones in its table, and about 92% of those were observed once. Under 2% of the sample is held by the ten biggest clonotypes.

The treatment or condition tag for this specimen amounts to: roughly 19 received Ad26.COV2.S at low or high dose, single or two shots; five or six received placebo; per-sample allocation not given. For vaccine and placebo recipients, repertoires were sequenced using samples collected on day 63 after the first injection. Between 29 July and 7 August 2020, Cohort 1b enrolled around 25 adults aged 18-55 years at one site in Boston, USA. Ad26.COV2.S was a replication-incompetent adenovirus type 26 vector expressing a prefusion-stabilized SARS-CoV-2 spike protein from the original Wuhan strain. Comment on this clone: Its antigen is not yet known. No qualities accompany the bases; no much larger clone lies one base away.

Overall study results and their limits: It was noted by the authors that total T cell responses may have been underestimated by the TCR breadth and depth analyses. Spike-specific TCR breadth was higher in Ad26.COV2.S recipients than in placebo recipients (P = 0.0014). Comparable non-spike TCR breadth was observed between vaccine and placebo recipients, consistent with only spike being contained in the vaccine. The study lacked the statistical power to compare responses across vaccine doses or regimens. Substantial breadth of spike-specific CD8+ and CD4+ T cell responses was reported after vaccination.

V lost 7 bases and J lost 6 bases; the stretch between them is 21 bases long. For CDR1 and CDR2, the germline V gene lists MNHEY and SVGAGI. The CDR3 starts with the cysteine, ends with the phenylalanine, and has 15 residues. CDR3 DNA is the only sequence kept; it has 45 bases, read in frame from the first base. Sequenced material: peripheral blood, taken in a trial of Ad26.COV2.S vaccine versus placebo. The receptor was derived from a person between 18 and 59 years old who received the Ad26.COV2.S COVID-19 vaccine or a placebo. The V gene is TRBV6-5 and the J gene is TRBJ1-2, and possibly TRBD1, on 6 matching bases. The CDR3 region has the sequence CASTSLVGGAHGYTF. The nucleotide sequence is TGTGCCAGCACTTCCCTCGTGGGGGGGGCTCATGGCTACACCTTC.